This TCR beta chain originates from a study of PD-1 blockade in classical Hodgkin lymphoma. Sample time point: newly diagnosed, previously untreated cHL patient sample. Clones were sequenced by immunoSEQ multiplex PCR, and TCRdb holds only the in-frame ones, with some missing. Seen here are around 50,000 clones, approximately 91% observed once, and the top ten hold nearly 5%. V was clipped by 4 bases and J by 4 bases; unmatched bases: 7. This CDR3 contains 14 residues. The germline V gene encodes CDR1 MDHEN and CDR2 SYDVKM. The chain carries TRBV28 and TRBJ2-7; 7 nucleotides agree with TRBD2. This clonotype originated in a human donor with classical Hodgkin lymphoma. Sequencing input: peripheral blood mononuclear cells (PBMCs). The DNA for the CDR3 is TGTGCCAGCAGTTCTCCGGGAGGCCGATACGAGCAGTACTTC. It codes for CASSSPGGRYEQYF.